Described below is a single T cell receptor (beta chain) sequence and its context. The CDR3 is made up of 17 amino acids. Germline values: CDR1 SEHNR, CDR2 FQNEAQ (reference sequence). V lost 7 bases, J lost 2 bases, and 14 bases stayed unmatched. Here immunoSEQ multiplex PCR was the method, and the copy in TCRdb shows in-frame clones only, minus some. This table holds roughly 220,000 clones, about 88% found once. Cohorts were based on clinical histories the participants reported. The record originates from a study of blood T cell repertoires in COVID-19. The receptor was isolated from a woman under 40 who had recovered from COVID-19. The chain recombines TRBV7-9 with TRBJ2-3; the match to TRBD2 covers 8 bases. Sequencing used PBMCs or T cells enriched from blood (not recorded which). The CDR3 DNA follows: TGTGCCAGCACCCAAGGGTATAGCGGGGAAAACACAGATACGCAGTATTTT. Its translation is CASTQGYSGENTDTQYF.